This T cell receptor (beta chain) was sequenced during a study of early T cells in non-severe SARS-CoV-2 infection. Individual cDNA molecules each received unique molecular identifiers attached to them. Each CDR3 protein is one row after TCRdb ran MiXCR on the 5' RACE reads. The sample has tens of thousands of distinct CDR3 sequences, roughly 8.2% seen once. CDR3 size: 14 residues. Germline assignment: CDR1 SGHRS and CDR2 YFSETQ. V lost 3 bases, J lost 5 bases, and 3 bases stayed unmatched. This clonotype has a handful of counts. This chain joins TRBV5-1 and TRBJ2-3; 10 bases are a match to TRBD1. Source material: whole blood. This sequence was found in an adult who was a healthcare worker with PCR-confirmed SARS-CoV-2 infection or an uninfected control (not recorded which). In DNA form, the CDR3 reads TGCGCCAGCAGCTCCGGGACAGGGGTAGATACGCAGTATTTT. Translation: CASSSGTGVDTQYF.